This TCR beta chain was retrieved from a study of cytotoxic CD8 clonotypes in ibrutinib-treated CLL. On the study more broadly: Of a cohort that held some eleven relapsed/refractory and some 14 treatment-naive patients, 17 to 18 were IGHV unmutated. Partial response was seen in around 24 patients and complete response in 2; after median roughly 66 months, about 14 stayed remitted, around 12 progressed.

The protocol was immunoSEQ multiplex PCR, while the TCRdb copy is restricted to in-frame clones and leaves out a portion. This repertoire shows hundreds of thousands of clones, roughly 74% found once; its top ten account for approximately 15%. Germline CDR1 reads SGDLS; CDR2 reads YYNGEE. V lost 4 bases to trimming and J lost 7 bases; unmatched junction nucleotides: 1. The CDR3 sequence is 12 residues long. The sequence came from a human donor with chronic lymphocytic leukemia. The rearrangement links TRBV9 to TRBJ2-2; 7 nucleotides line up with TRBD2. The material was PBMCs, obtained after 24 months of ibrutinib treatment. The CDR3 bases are TGTGCCAGCAGCCGCGGGGGCGGGGAGCTGTTTTTT. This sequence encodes CASSRGGGELFF.